These 27 T cell receptor beta chains originate from one sample sequenced in a study of cytomegalovirus exposure and HLA in healthy donors. It was with 60 Vbeta and 13 Jbeta primers that the PCR ran. Using immunoSEQ multiplex PCR, the repertoire was profiled, and TCRdb retains in-frame clones only, with some absent. The repertoire includes more than 110,000 clones, approximately 80% of them detected once, and 4.5% to 6% sits in the top ten. Sequenced material: PBMCs. Receptors originate from a male donor in good health and CMV-seronegative.

V usage is TRBV19 and J usage is TRBJ2-1, with a tentative D call TRBD2 (7 bases). CDR3 length: 13 residues. Germline V gene lookup returns CDR1 LNHDA and CDR2 SQIVND (reference sequence). V lost 10 bases and J 4 bases, leaving 14 bases between the germline ends. The CDR3 region is CAIKGGPYNEQFF. CDR3 in DNA: TGTGCCATTAAGGGGGGGCCTTACAATGAGCAGTTCTTC.

V is TRBV28 and J is TRBJ2-7, with unresolved D. V dropped 5 bases and J dropped 0 bases, with 14 bases sitting between them. The V gene's germline CDR1 is MDHEN and CDR2 SYDVKM. The CDR3 has 15 amino acids. The DNA of the CDR3 is TGTGCCAGCAGTCTACTTCTGGGCAGCTCCTACGAGCAGTACTTC. Residues: CASSLLLGSSYEQYF.

The chain combines TRBV30 with TRBJ2-3; 12 bases align to TRBD2. Germline V gene data show CDR1 as GTSNPN and CDR2 as SVGIG (reference sequence). CDR3 length: 16 residues. V dropped 7 bases and J dropped 0; count of bases not matched to a gene: 8. In DNA, the CDR3 is TGTGCCTCCGGACTAGCGGGGCCAAGTAGCACAGATACGCAGTATTTT. Protein: CASGLAGPSSTDTQYF. The entire variable domain, with the rest obtained from reference TRBV30 and TRBJ2-3, is as follows: SQTIHQWPATLVQPVGSPLSLECTVEGTSNPNLYWYRQAAGRGLQLLFYSVGIGQISSEVPQNLSASRPQDRQFILSSKKLLLSDSGFYLCASGLAGPSSTDTQYFGPGTRLTVL.

This chain joins TRBV19 and TRBJ1-2; TRBD1 matches 7 bases. Germline V lookup: CDR1 LNHDA, CDR2 SQIVND (reference sequence). The CDR3 is 18 residues long. With V trimmed by 3 bases and J by 0 bases, 13 bases remained unmatched. DNA of the CDR3: TGTGCCAGTAGTATGAGTTCAGGGGGTGCGGCGGCTAACTATGGCTACACCTTC. As protein: CASSMSSGGAAANYGYTF.

DNA of the CDR3: TGTGCCAGCAGCGACAGGGGACAGGGGAACACTGAAGCTTTCTTT. It is translated as CASSDRGQGNTEAFF. The chain joins TRBV6-1 to TRBJ1-1; TRBD1 agrees at 9 bases. The CDR3 runs to 15 residues. The trim removed 6 bases at V and 1 base at J, leaving 6 bases unmatched. CDR1 and CDR2 from the germline V gene are MNHNS and SASEGT.

Only one count was recorded for this clone. CDR3 residues: CASSSGGSGSTDTQYF. The CDR3 nucleotides are TGCGCCAGCAGCTCGGGTGGTAGCGGATCCACAGATACGCAGTATTTT. This chain links TRBV5-1 with TRBJ2-3; tentatively, D is TRBD2 (6 bases). Germline CDR1 is SGHRS and CDR2 is YFSETQ. This CDR3 has 16 residues. Trimming took 3 bases from V and 2 from J, leaving 16 bases between them.

This chain uses TRBV7-2 with TRBJ2-5, with 8 nucleotides matching TRBD1. V dropped 8 bases and J dropped 4; count of bases not matched to a gene: 12. The CDR3 is 15 residues long. Germline lookup yields CDR1 SGHTA and CDR2 FQGNSA. CDR3 in DNA: TGTGCCAGCTCAAGGACAGGGTCAGCGGGAGAGACCCAGTACTTC. Its translation: CASSRTGSAGETQYF.

The genes are TRBV6-6 and TRBJ1-2; perhaps TRBD1 as D (6 bases). V lost 6 bases to trimming and J lost 2 bases, with 16 bases between them. Per germline, CDR1 MNHNY and CDR2 SVGAGI (reference sequence). The CDR3 consists of 15 residues. This chain's CDR3 is CASSSGEGGNYGYTF. CDR3 coding DNA: TGTGCCAGCAGCTCAGGGGAGGGGGGAAACTATGGCTACACCTTC.

This clone was recorded only once. The rearrangement links TRBV28 to TRBJ2-7, with 12 positions matching TRBD2. This CDR3 region has 13 residues. The germline gives CDR1 MDHEN, CDR2 SYDVKM. The CDR3 here is CAAGLAGTYEQYF. For the CDR3, the DNA is TGTGCTGCTGGACTAGCGGGGACCTACGAGCAGTACTTC.

The chain employs TRBV7-2 and TRBJ2-5; TRBD2 might be the D (7 bases). The V gene lost 5 bases and the J gene lost 5 bases, with 21 bases spanning the gap. The germline V gene encodes CDR1 SGHTA and CDR2 FQGNSA. This CDR3 spans 16 amino acids. The DNA of the CDR3 is TGTGCCAGCAGCAGCACTACAGGGTGGGGGGGTGAGACCCAGTACTTC. Translated: CASSSTTGWGGETQYF.

The chain uses TRBV7-3 and TRBJ1-5, with a tentative D call TRBD1 (6 bases). Trimming left V 0 bases short and J 4 bases short, with 16 bases between. The CDR3 is 17 residues long. The germline V gene has CDR1 SGHTA and CDR2 FQGTGA. CDR3: CASSLTTGQQGNQPQHF. In DNA, the CDR3 is TGTGCCAGCAGCTTAACTACTGGACAGCAAGGGAATCAGCCCCAGCATTTT.

This chain links TRBV30 with TRBJ2-2; D possibly corresponds to TRBD2 (5 bases). Trimming left V 2 bases short and J 5 bases short, with 18 bases between. CDR1 is GTSNPN and CDR2 is SVGIG in the germline V gene (reference sequence). The CDR3 extends over 16 amino acids. CDR3 sequence (DNA): TGTGCCTGGAGTTCGGTCCAGCTCCCGGGGACCGGGGAGCTGTTTTTT. Protein product: CAWSSVQLPGTGELFF.

The chain combines TRBV5-1 with TRBJ2-7; D may be TRBD1 (5 bases). Trimming left V 6 bases short and J 2 bases short, with 18 bases between. Germline CDR1 is SGHRS and CDR2 is YFSETQ. The CDR3 has 15 residues. The CDR3 spells CASTRESSNPYEQYF. DNA of the CDR3: TGCGCCAGCACCAGGGAATCCTCCAATCCCTACGAGCAGTACTTC.

V usage is TRBV25-1 and J usage is TRBJ1-6; D may be TRBD1 (6 bases). Per germline, CDR1 MGHDK and CDR2 SYGVNS. V was pared by 3 bases and J by 7 bases, with 10 bases between. This CDR3 is built from 14 residues. The CDR3 loop reads CASSETGQNSPLHF. The CDR3 DNA follows: TGTGCCAGCAGTGAGACAGGACAGAATTCACCCCTCCACTTT.

The chain carries TRBV7-9 and TRBJ1-1; 7 positions match TRBD1. V lost 3 bases and J lost 1; bases outside the gene matches: 11. The length of the CDR3 is 17 residues. The germline V gene encodes CDR1 SEHNR and CDR2 FQNEAQ (reference sequence). The CDR3 nucleotides read TGTGCCAGCAGCTTTAGCCCATTGACAGGGAAGAACACTGAAGCTTTCTTT. Its translation: CASSFSPLTGKNTEAFF.

V and J are TRBV30 and TRBJ1-1; the match to TRBD1 covers 8 bases. Germline CDR1 reads GTSNPN; CDR2 reads SVGIG (reference sequence). V was clipped by 5 bases and J by 2 bases; unmatched bases: 1. The CDR3 loop spans 12 amino acids. The CDR3 bases are TGTGCCTGGGACAGGGGAAACACTGAAGCTTTCTTT. It encodes CAWDRGNTEAFF.

In DNA form, the CDR3 reads TGTGCCAGCAGTGTAGGGAGGATCTACACCTTC. This sequence encodes CASSVGRIYTF. This rearrangement joins TRBV2 to TRBJ1-2, with D unresolved. Germline V CDR1 and CDR2: SNHLY, FYNNEI. The CDR3 is made up of 11 amino acids. Trimming pared 4 bases from V and 10 bases from J, leaving 10 bases between. The variable domain in full, completed from reference TRBV2 and TRBJ1-2, reads EPEVTQTPSHQVTQMGQEVILRCVPISNHLYFYWYRQILGQKVEFLVSFYNNEISEKSEIFDDQFSVERPDGSNFTLKIRSTKLEDSAMYFCASSVGRIYTFGSGTRLTVV.

The CDR3 region is CASRGQGWTGELFF. In DNA form, the CDR3 reads TGTGCCAGCAGGGGACAGGGATGGACCGGGGAGCTGTTTTTT. The chain combines TRBV2 with TRBJ2-2, with TRBD1 matching 9 bases. The CDR3 length is 14 residues. The germline V gene has CDR1 SNHLY and CDR2 FYNNEI. Unmatched junction bases numbered 4, after V lost 6 bases and J lost 5 bases.

The J gene is TRBJ1-2, the V gene TRBV5-5; 7 nucleotides match TRBD1. The V and J ends lost 4 bases and 4 bases, in that order; junction bases with no gene match: 4. This CDR3 has 13 residues. The V gene's germline CDR1 is SGHKS and CDR2 YYEKEE (reference sequence). The CDR3: CASSIRQGYGYTF. DNA of the CDR3: TGTGCCAGCAGCATAAGACAGGGCTATGGCTACACCTTC.

The chain carries TRBV4-2 and TRBJ1-1, with TRBD1 as a possible D gene (5 bases). The V gene lost 2 bases and the J gene lost 4 bases, with 11 bases spanning the gap. From germline, CDR1 is LGHNA and CDR2 YNFKEQ. The CDR3 is 14 residues long. The CDR3 region is CASSQTGGVTEAFF. CDR3 DNA: TGTGCCAGCAGCCAAACGGGGGGGGTCACTGAAGCTTTCTTT.

The V and J genes are TRBV29-1 and TRBJ2-7; D is unresolved. CDR1 and CDR2 (germline): SQVTM, ANQGSEA. CDR3 length: 12 amino acids. Trimming took off 4 bases at V and 1 base at J, with 8 bases between the two ends. The CDR3 nucleotides are TGCAGCGTTGCCCACAGTTCCTACGAGCAGTACTTC. It encodes CSVAHSSYEQYF.

The V and J genes are TRBV5-1 and TRBJ1-2; 7 bases fit TRBD1. The V gene end was trimmed by 10 bases and the J gene end by 1 base; junction bases not matched to a gene: 19. Germline assignment: CDR1 SGHRS and CDR2 YFSETQ. The CDR3 loop spans 17 amino acids. The CDR3 protein is CASRHDSGGRLNYGYTF. The CDR3 nucleotides read TGCGCCTCCCGGCACGACTCAGGGGGGCGTCTTAACTATGGCTACACCTTC.

J is TRBJ2-1 and V is TRBV5-6; 12 bases line up with TRBD2. The CDR3 is 16 amino acids. Germline CDR1 and CDR2: SGHDT and YYEEEE. Losses at the gene ends were 4 bases for V and 2 bases for J; bases not matched to a gene: 4. CDR3 nucleotide sequence: TGTGCCAGCAGCCTCGGACTAGCGGGGCCCTACAATGAGCAGTTCTTC. Its protein is CASSLGLAGPYNEQFF.

In DNA, the CDR3 is TGTGCCAGCAGCTTGGACAGGGTGGCTGAAGCTTTCTTT. This gives the protein CASSLDRVAEAFF. The chain couples TRBV5-6 to TRBJ1-1; tentatively, D is TRBD1 (6 bases). Trimming shortened V by 0 bases and J by 6 bases, and 9 bases separated the two germline ends. This CDR3 is 13 amino acids long. CDR1 SGHDT and CDR2 YYEEEE come from the germline V gene.

This chain connects TRBV7-3 to TRBJ2-2, with 9 nucleotides matching TRBD1. Trimming removed 5 bases from V and 6 bases from J; junction bases left unmatched: 10. This CDR3 spans 16 amino acids. Germline V gene data show CDR1 as SGHTA and CDR2 as FQGTGA. CDR3 nucleotide sequence: TGTGCCAGCAGCCGCAAGACAGGGGGGTCCCCCGGGGAGCTGTTTTTT. Its translation is CASSRKTGGSPGELFF.

The chain links TRBV9 to TRBJ2-3; TRBD1 matches 9 bases. The CDR3 totals 17 residues. V was clipped by 3 bases and J by 2 bases; unmatched bases: 10. Per the germline V gene, CDR1 is SGDLS and CDR2 is YYNGEE. The CDR3 DNA sequence: TGTGCCAGCAGCGCGAGGTCCGGGACAGGGACCACAGATACGCAGTATTTT. Translated, it gives CASSARSGTGTTDTQYF.

This chain connects TRBV6-1 to TRBJ1-1, with D possibly being TRBD1 (5 bases). Germline V gene lookup returns CDR1 MNHNS and CDR2 SASEGT. V lost 7 bases, J lost 0 bases, and 9 bases lay in between. This CDR3 is built from 13 residues. This CDR3 reads CASTLGVNTEAFF. CDR3 sequence (DNA): TGTGCCAGCACCTTAGGGGTGAACACTGAAGCTTTCTTT.